Presented here are 17 T cell receptor beta chains from one specimen sequenced in a study of regulatory T cells in long-lasting Graves disease. The time point was: newly diagnosed GD, antithyroid drugs for less than 3 months. With RNA extracted from PBMCs as input, the TCR library was made. Arm-PCR of CDR3 regions and iRepertoire HTBI primers were used to build TCR beta libraries. TCRdb ran MiXCR on the multiplex PCR reads and lists one entry per CDR3 protein. The sample records about 200,000 distinct CDR3 sequences, roughly 18% being singletons. This sample was shared with a second study, whose subject was T cells in Graves' hyperthyroidism and ophthalmopathy.

The sequencing used peripheral blood mononuclear cells (PBMCs), collected at new diagnosis, from a patient treated with antithyroid drugs. These TCRs come from a woman in her 30s with Graves disease.

The rearrangement uses TRBV30 and TRBJ1-2; weak D call: TRBD1 (6 bases). The V and J ends lost 3 bases and 4 bases respectively, with 15 bases between them. Germline values: CDR1 GTSNPN, CDR2 SVGIG (reference sequence). The CDR3 length is 14 residues. CDR3 sequence: CAWRFRGLFYGYTF. The DNA for the CDR3 is TGTGCCTGGAGGTTCAGGGGACTATTCTATGGCTACACCTTC.

This clonotype was picked up many times. The chain is built from TRBV29-1 and TRBJ2-3, with a weak D call TRBD2 (6 bases). Deletions cut 3 bases from V and 6 bases from J, with 19 bases between. Looked up from germline, CDR1 is SQVTM and CDR2 is ANQGSEA. The CDR3 loop spans 15 amino acids. The DNA of the CDR3 is TGCAGCGTTGAGGGCCTAGCGTTATGGCGGGATACGCAGTATTTT. Its protein product is CSVEGLALWRDTQYF.

A few counts support this clonotype. A junction end diverges from the germline sequence, so it may reflect a read error. This rearrangement joins TRBV7-9 to TRBJ1-6, with 7 bases aligning to TRBD1. Per germline, CDR1 SEHNR and CDR2 FQNEAQ (reference sequence). The CDR3 covers 15 residues. CDR3 protein: CTSSLFGQAGSPLHF. The CDR3 DNA follows: TGTACCAGCAGCTTGTTCGGACAGGCTGGATCACCCCTCCACTTT.

This clonotype was picked up many times. The chain joins TRBV30 to TRBJ1-5; possibly TRBD1 for D (5 bases). CDR1 is GTSNPN, CDR2 SVGIG, per germline (reference sequence). The CDR3 runs to 15 residues. The germline V and J ends were trimmed by 2 bases and 5 bases, with 16 bases remaining between them. Here the CDR3 reads CAWSIKGRDYQPQHF. The CDR3 bases are TGTGCCTGGAGTATCAAGGGGCGAGACTATCAGCCCCAGCATTTT.

This clonotype has ten or more counts. This rearrangement joins TRBV5-1 to TRBJ2-7; D assignment may be TRBD1 or TRBD2 (5 bases each). The CDR3 spans 15 residues. The germline V gene encodes CDR1 SGHRS and CDR2 YFSETQ. Trimming left V 4 bases short and J 0 bases short, with 14 bases between. This chain's CDR3 is CASSRDRDASYEQYF. CDR3 bases: TGCGCCAGCAGCAGGGACCGGGACGCCTCCTACGAGCAGTACTTC.

This clonotype appeared a few times. This rearrangement joins TRBV6-2 or TRBV6-3 to TRBJ1-1, with D perhaps matching TRBD1 (5 bases). Germline V lookup: CDR1 MNHEY, CDR2 SVGEGT. The CDR3 consists of 16 residues. Trimming removed 5 bases from V and 6 bases from J, with 22 bases in between. The CDR3 is CASSRGRAGLPAEAFF. Written as DNA, the CDR3 is TGTGCCAGCAGTCGCGGACGTGCGGGGCTACCGGCTGAAGCTTTCTTT.

V and J are TRBV20-1 and TRBJ2-7, with D possibly TRBD1 on 6 matching bases. The CDR3 is 14 amino acids. Germline V gene data show CDR1 as DFQATT and CDR2 as SNEGSKA (reference sequence). V was trimmed by 1 base and J by 1 base, leaving 11 bases between them. The CDR3 loop reads CSARGGGVSYEQYF. The CDR3 region has the DNA TGCAGTGCTAGAGGTGGGGGCGTTTCCTACGAGCAGTACTTC.

Many counts were recorded for this clonotype. The V and J genes are TRBV6-1 and TRBJ2-2, with 7 bases aligning to TRBD1. The CDR3 spans 16 residues. Losses at the gene ends were 4 bases for V and 6 bases for J; bases not matched to a gene: 11. The germline V gene has CDR1 MNHNS and CDR2 SASEGT. CDR3 sequence: CASSAWGQSPPGELFF. The DNA for the CDR3 is TGTGCCAGCAGTGCCTGGGGACAGTCCCCGCCCGGGGAGCTGTTTTTT.

This clonotype was seen repeatedly, ten times or more. This sequence joins TRBV29-1 and TRBJ1-4; tentative D call: TRBD1 (5 bases). CDR3 length: 13 residues. Trimming took 6 bases from V and 5 from J, leaving 13 bases between them. CDR1 and CDR2 from the germline V gene are SQVTM and ANQGSEA. The CDR3 spells CSVPGTANEKLFF. The CDR3 DNA reads as TGCAGCGTACCCGGGACGGCCAATGAAAAACTGTTTTTT.

This clonotype occurred many times. The chain recombines TRBV12-3 or TRBV12-4 with TRBJ1-2; the match to TRBD1 covers 8 bases. With V trimmed by 4 bases and J by 5 bases, 3 bases remained unmatched. This CDR3 contains 13 residues. The CDR3 nucleotides are TGTGCCAGCAGTTGGGACAGGACTTATGGCTACACCTTC. Translation gives CASSWDRTYGYTF.

As concerns this clonotype: The junction shows a germline mismatch at one end, possibly a read error. The CDR3 bases are TGTGCCGGCAGTGGAGGACCGTCCGGCAGCTCTGGGGCCAACGTCCTGACTTTC. Translating it yields CAGSGGPSGSSGANVLTF. This chain links TRBV12-3 or TRBV12-4 with TRBJ2-6; weak D call: TRBD2 (5 bases). CDR3 length equals 18 residues.

This clonotype was detected ten times or more. V and J are TRBV7-9 and TRBJ2-1, with a possible D match to TRBD1 (6 bases). Germline V gene sequence: CDR1 SEHNR, CDR2 FQNEAQ (reference sequence). This CDR3 region has 15 residues. V shed 3 bases and J shed 7 bases, with 16 bases lying between them. This CDR3 is CASSLVAGRGNEQFF. For the CDR3, the DNA is TGTGCCAGCAGCTTGGTGGCGGGTAGGGGGAATGAGCAGTTCTTC.

This clonotype has a count of ten or more. The chain combines TRBV30 with TRBJ2-7; 12 positions match TRBD1. The CDR3 sequence is 15 residues long. CDR1 is GTSNPN and CDR2 is SVGIG in the germline V gene (reference sequence). J was trimmed by 6 bases and V by 2 bases; bases with no gene match: 8. The CDR3 region has the DNA TGTGCCTGGAGTCCTAGGGACAGGGGGCGAGGCGAGCAGTACTTC. It encodes CAWSPRDRGRGEQYF.

This chain links TRBV19 with TRBJ2-3; D gene ambiguous. Germline CDR1 LNHDA, CDR2 SQIVND (reference sequence). This CDR3 comprises 16 residues. V was cut by 5 bases and J by 0 bases, with 15 bases left in between. The CDR3 sequence: CASSVATFTSTDTQYF. The CDR3 DNA is TGTGCCAGTAGTGTTGCGACATTTACTAGCACAGATACGCAGTATTTT.

This clonotype was seen a handful of times. The chain joins TRBV5-1 to TRBJ2-7; possibly TRBD1 or TRBD2 for D (5 bases each). Trimming took off 0 bases at V and 7 bases at J, with 14 bases between the two ends. The CDR3 has 14 residues. The germline V gene has CDR1 SGHRS and CDR2 YFSETQ. CDR3 sequence: CASSLAPGAGEQYF. In DNA form, the CDR3 reads TGCGCCAGCAGCTTGGCCCCCGGGGCCGGGGAGCAGTACTTC.

The table lists this clonotype with many counts. This sequence joins TRBV7-3 and TRBJ2-5, with D perhaps TRBD1 (6 bases). Trimming shortened V by 2 bases and J by 2 bases, and 6 bases separated the two germline ends. This CDR3 contains 13 residues. Germline values: CDR1 SGHTA, CDR2 FQGTGA. DNA of the CDR3: TGTGCCAGCAGCTTACAGGGGCAAGAGACCCAGTACTTC. This codes for CASSLQGQETQYF.

There are many counts of this clonotype. The V and J genes are TRBV30 and TRBJ2-3; TRBD2 matches at 13 bases. The CDR3 consists of 15 residues. The V gene's germline CDR1 is GTSNPN and CDR2 SVGIG (reference sequence). The V segment lost 5 bases and the J segment 4 bases; nucleotides outside the gene matches: 6. CDR3 sequence (DNA): TGTGCCTGGGGGACTAGCGGGGTTTGGGCAGATACGCAGTATTTT. This translates into CAWGTSGVWADTQYF.